This is a list of T cell receptor beta chains from one sample in a study of blood T cell repertoires in COVID-19. Some clones are missing from TCRdb's copy, which holds only in-frame ones; the method was immunoSEQ multiplex PCR. The sample lists approximately 220,000 clones; around 85% were seen once. The sample consisted of PBMCs or T cells enriched from blood (not recorded which). The receptors come from a man aged 35 to 55 who had recovered from COVID-19. Each CDR3 is given with its conserved first and last residue. Fields, in order: clone size, D gene, V gene, J gene, CDR3 DNA, CDR3 protein. D genes are given only for firm matches. For some rows the clone size is stated as once, few or many, or as a class when expanded; others skip it.

abundance: -
d_gene: -
v_gene: TRBV6-5
j_gene: TRBJ1-2
CDR3nt: TGTGCCAGCAGTTACTCCCTGAGGAGCTATGGCTACACCTTC
CDR3aa: CASSYSLRSYGYTF

abundance: -
d_gene: TRBD1
v_gene: TRBV5-1
j_gene: TRBJ1-6
CDR3nt: TGCGCCAGCAGCTTGGAGTTGGGACAGGGTGGTGAGGCCCTCCACTTT
CDR3aa: CASSLELGQGGEALHF

abundance: -
d_gene: -
v_gene: TRBV20-1
j_gene: TRBJ1-4
CDR3nt: TGCAGTGCTAGAGTATCCGAAAAACTGTTTTTT
CDR3aa: CSARVSEKLFF

abundance: -
d_gene: TRBD1
v_gene: TRBV2
j_gene: TRBJ2-7
CDR3nt: TGTGCCAGCAGTGAGCAACAGGGGGTGTACGAGCAGTACTTC
CDR3aa: CASSEQQGVYEQYF

abundance: -
d_gene: -
v_gene: TRBV6-5
j_gene: TRBJ2-1
CDR3nt: TGTGCCAGCAGCCGTAGTCGTGTGGTGCAGTTCTTC
CDR3aa: CASSRSRVVQFF

abundance: few
d_gene: TRBD2
v_gene: TRBV7-3
j_gene: TRBJ2-2
CDR3nt: TGTGCCAGCAGATCGACACTAGCGGGAGTAAACACCGGGGAGCTGTTTTTT
CDR3aa: CASRSTLAGVNTGELFF

abundance: few
d_gene: -
v_gene: TRBV7-9
j_gene: TRBJ2-7
CDR3nt: TGTGCCAGCAGCTTAATTGGATTGAGGTCAATCGAGCAGTACTTC
CDR3aa: CASSLIGLRSIEQYF

abundance: -
d_gene: -
v_gene: TRBV6-5
j_gene: TRBJ1-1
CDR3nt: TGTGCCAGCAGAGAGACAGACCTGGGCACTGAAGCTTTCTTT
CDR3aa: CASRETDLGTEAFF

abundance: -
d_gene: -
v_gene: TRBV5-1
j_gene: TRBJ1-2
CDR3nt: TGCGCCAGCAGCTTGGGGTCAGGGAACTATGGCTACACCTTC
CDR3aa: CASSLGSGNYGYTF

abundance: -
d_gene: -
v_gene: TRBV6-5
j_gene: TRBJ1-1
CDR3nt: TGTGCCAGCAGTACAGGGTGGGGCACTGAAGCTTTCTTT
CDR3aa: CASSTGWGTEAFF

abundance: -
d_gene: -
v_gene: TRBV7-9
j_gene: TRBJ1-5
CDR3nt: TGTGCCAGCACCAATAGCGGGAGTTCGTCCAGACAGCCCCAGCATTTT
CDR3aa: CASTNSGSSSRQPQHF

abundance: -
d_gene: -
v_gene: TRBV19
j_gene: TRBJ1-4
CDR3nt: TGTGCCAGTAGCCCAGGCAGGGCGAAAAAACTGTTTTTT
CDR3aa: CASSPGRAKKLFF

abundance: -
d_gene: TRBD2
v_gene: TRBV5-4
j_gene: TRBJ2-1
CDR3nt: TGTGCCAGCAGCTTGCCCGCCGGGACTAGCGGGAAGCAAGAGCAGTTCTTC
CDR3aa: CASSLPAGTSGKQEQFF

abundance: few
d_gene: -
v_gene: TRBV28
j_gene: TRBJ2-2
CDR3nt: TGTGCCAGCAGTCCCCATACCGGGGGATACACCGGGGAGCTGTTTTTT
CDR3aa: CASSPHTGGYTGELFF

abundance: -
d_gene: TRBD1
v_gene: TRBV28
j_gene: TRBJ2-7
CDR3nt: TGTGCCAGCAGTTCCCCACACTCCCCGACAGGGAACGAGCAGTACTTC
CDR3aa: CASSSPHSPTGNEQYF

abundance: -
d_gene: TRBD1
v_gene: TRBV18
j_gene: TRBJ1-5
CDR3nt: TGTGCCAGCCGACAGGGGGACAGGCAGCCCCAGCATTTT
CDR3aa: CASRQGDRQPQHF

abundance: -
d_gene: -
v_gene: TRBV27
j_gene: TRBJ1-6
CDR3nt: TGTGCCAGCAGTTACCGCGCCTCCGGAGAACCCCTCCACTTT
CDR3aa: CASSYRASGEPLHF

abundance: once
d_gene: -
v_gene: TRBV2
j_gene: TRBJ1-6
CDR3nt: TGTGCCAGCAGGCTCAATACCGGCTCCTATAATTCACCCCTCCACTTT
CDR3aa: CASRLNTGSYNSPLHF

abundance: -
d_gene: TRBD2
v_gene: TRBV27
j_gene: TRBJ2-5
CDR3nt: TGTGCCAGCAGTTTAAAGTTTAGCGGGGGTCCATTCCAAGAGACCCAGTACTTC
CDR3aa: CASSLKFSGGPFQETQYF

abundance: once
d_gene: -
v_gene: TRBV28
j_gene: TRBJ2-5
CDR3nt: TGTGCCAGCAAACGGTATGCCGGGGAAGAGACCCAGTACTTC
CDR3aa: CASKRYAGEETQYF

abundance: -
d_gene: -
v_gene: TRBV5-4
j_gene: TRBJ1-4
CDR3nt: TGTGCCAGCAGCTTCAAGGGGGAAGGGCATGAAAAACTGTTTTTT
CDR3aa: CASSFKGEGHEKLFF

abundance: -
d_gene: -
v_gene: TRBV10-3
j_gene: TRBJ2-7
CDR3nt: TGTGCCATCAGTGAGCAAAGACAGGCTGGTTACGAGCAGTACTTC
CDR3aa: CAISEQRQAGYEQYF

abundance: few
d_gene: -
v_gene: TRBV23-1
j_gene: TRBJ1-5
CDR3nt: TGCGCCAGCAGTCAGGTTGTCGGGGGGAATCAGCCCCAGCATTTT
CDR3aa: CASSQVVGGNQPQHF

abundance: -
d_gene: -
v_gene: TRBV19
j_gene: TRBJ2-3
CDR3nt: TGTGCCAGTAGTATGGGGGCCGGAGATACGCAGTATTTT
CDR3aa: CASSMGAGDTQYF

abundance: -
d_gene: -
v_gene: TRBV30
j_gene: TRBJ2-7
CDR3nt: TGTGCCTGGAGCCTCCAGGGGCCCCCGACCTACGAGCAGTACTTC
CDR3aa: CAWSLQGPPTYEQYF

abundance: once
d_gene: -
v_gene: TRBV2
j_gene: TRBJ2-2
CDR3nt: TGTGCCAGCAGTGCTGGTAGAAACACCGGGGAGCTGTTTTTT
CDR3aa: CASSAGRNTGELFF

abundance: -
d_gene: -
v_gene: TRBV12-3/TRBV12-4
j_gene: TRBJ1-2
CDR3nt: TGTGCCAGCAGTTTCAACAGGGATGGCTACACCTTC
CDR3aa: CASSFNRDGYTF

abundance: -
d_gene: TRBD2
v_gene: TRBV5-1
j_gene: TRBJ2-7
CDR3nt: TGCGCCAGCAGCTTGGTCGCAAGCGGGACCGGGTACGAGCAGTACTTC
CDR3aa: CASSLVASGTGYEQYF

abundance: -
d_gene: -
v_gene: TRBV12-3/TRBV12-4
j_gene: TRBJ1-5
CDR3nt: TGTGCCAGCATGCGGGAGGGCTATCAGCCCCAGCATTTT
CDR3aa: CASMREGYQPQHF